This is a list of T cell receptor beta chains from one sample in a study of cytomegalovirus exposure and HLA in healthy donors. Assay used: immunoSEQ multiplex PCR; TCRdb lists only in-frame clones, some missing. The sample holds about 220,000 clones, around nine tenths seen once. Source material: PBMCs. The receptors were sampled from a man aged 18 to 30 in good health and CMV-seronegative. The CDR3 runs from the conserved cysteine through the conserved F or W. The D gene is left open where the match is weak. Some rows mark clone size as missing; the rest say once, few, many or name a class of expanded clone.

v_call,j_call,d_call,clone_size,cdr3_nt,cdr3_aa
TRBV7-9,TRBJ1-4,NA,NA,TGTGCCAGCAGTCTTGCGGGGGCCGGGGCTAATGAAAAACTGTTTTTT,CASSLAGAGANEKLFF
TRBV29-1,TRBJ2-7,TRBD1,NA,TGCAGCGTTGAGCCGGGGACAGGGGACGAGCAGTACTTC,CSVEPGTGDEQYF
TRBV6-4,TRBJ1-2,TRBD1,NA,TGTGCCAGCCCTGGCGGGGCAGGGGACAGCTATGGCTACACCTTC,CASPGGAGDSYGYTF
TRBV6-5,TRBJ2-6,NA,NA,TGTGCCAGCAGTCGTCCGGGTTCTGGGGCCAACGTCCTGACTTTC,CASSRPGSGANVLTF
TRBV7-9,TRBJ2-5,TRBD1,NA,TGTGCCAGCAGCCCAAGGGACAGTTGGGAGACCCAGTACTTC,CASSPRDSWETQYF
TRBV28,TRBJ1-2,NA,NA,TGTGCCAGCAAGGAGAGGGGGATGCCGGGTGGCTACACCTTC,CASKERGMPGGYTF
TRBV11-2,TRBJ1-1,NA,NA,TGTGCCAGCAGCTTAGACGCCAGGGGACGTCTAACTGAAGCTTTCTTT,CASSLDARGRLTEAFF
TRBV6-1,TRBJ1-5,TRBD1,NA,TGTGCCAGCAGTGCGACAGGGGGCTATCAGCCCCAGCATTTT,CASSATGGYQPQHF
TRBV2,TRBJ2-3,TRBD2,NA,TGTGCCAGCAGCCCGCGGGGGGTGGGCACAGATACGCAGTATTTT,CASSPRGVGTDTQYF
TRBV5-4,TRBJ2-1,NA,NA,TGTGCCAGCAGCTCCGGACAGCCCGACTCCTACAATGAGCAGTTCTTC,CASSSGQPDSYNEQFF
TRBV28,TRBJ1-2,NA,once,TGTGCCAGCAAGCCTCCGGGACAAATCTACACCTTC,CASKPPGQIYTF
TRBV9,TRBJ1-1,NA,NA,TGTGCCAGCAGCCAACAAGGGGACACTGAAGCTTTCTTT,CASSQQGDTEAFF
TRBV19,TRBJ2-7,NA,NA,TGTGCCAGTAGTAAGGGACTCCGCGGGGTCGAGCAGTACTTC,CASSKGLRGVEQYF
TRBV5-6,TRBJ1-2,NA,NA,TGTGCCAGCAGCTTGGGTCTTAGAGGGAGCCCAATAGAAGGCTACACCTTC,CASSLGLRGSPIEGYTF
TRBV2,TRBJ2-1,NA,NA,TGTGCCAGCAGTGAGGCCCTATCACTAGTGGGCACGGATGAGCAGTTCTTC,CASSEALSLVGTDEQFF
TRBV28,TRBJ2-7,TRBD1,few,TGTGCCAGCAGTTCGGGACAGAACTACGAGCAGTACTTC,CASSSGQNYEQYF
TRBV7-7,TRBJ2-1,NA,once,TGTGCCAGCAGCTTCGTAGGGGGCAATGAGCAGTTCTTC,CASSFVGGNEQFF
TRBV6-4,TRBJ1-2,NA,NA,TGTGCCAGCAAAAGAACAGGGATTCGTAACTATGGCTACACCTTC,CASKRTGIRNYGYTF
TRBV7-9,TRBJ1-2,TRBD1,NA,TGTGCCAGCAGCCCCACAGGGGACTATGGCTACACCTTC,CASSPTGDYGYTF
TRBV4-1,TRBJ2-3,NA,few,TGCGCCAGCAGCCAACCGACAGTGAAGGTAGATACGCAGTATTTT,CASSQPTVKVDTQYF
TRBV7-2,TRBJ2-3,NA,NA,TGTGCCAGCAGCCGGCGGGCTAAAGCAGATACGCAGTATTTT,CASSRRAKADTQYF
TRBV19,TRBJ1-6,TRBD1,NA,TGTGCCAGTAGTCCCCCAGGGACAGGGTGGTCACCCCTCCACTTT,CASSPPGTGWSPLHF
TRBV15,TRBJ2-5,TRBD2,NA,TGTGCCACCAGCAGTCCTTTAGCGGGAGAGGAGACCCAGTACTTC,CATSSPLAGEETQYF
TRBV7-6,TRBJ2-7,NA,NA,TGTGCCAGCAGCTCCCCCTACACAGTCCCCTACGAGCAGTACTTC,CASSSPYTVPYEQYF
TRBV27,TRBJ2-2,TRBD2,NA,TGTGCCAGTAGGCGGGGGGTACCCGGGGAGCTGTTTTTT,CASRRGVPGELFF
TRBV27,TRBJ1-1,NA,NA,TGTGCCAGCAGTTTTCGGGGAGGCACTGAAGCTTTCTTT,CASSFRGGTEAFF
TRBV5-1,TRBJ1-1,TRBD1,few,TGCGCCAGCAGCGGGATGACAGGGGCTAACACTGAAGCTTTCTTT,CASSGMTGANTEAFF
TRBV7-2,TRBJ2-3,TRBD1,once,TGTGCCAGCAGCTTAACAGGGGGCCTGGGAGGGACGCAGTATTTT,CASSLTGGLGGTQYF
TRBV7-2,TRBJ2-7,TRBD1,NA,TGTGCCAGCAGCCGGGACAGGTGGTCGGGCGAGCAGTACTTC,CASSRDRWSGEQYF
TRBV28,TRBJ1-5,NA,NA,TGTGCCAGCAGTCCGGTAGGAAGCGTGCGGAGATCACTTCAGCCCCAGCATTTT,CASSPVGSVRRSLQPQHF
TRBV4-1,TRBJ1-2,TRBD1,NA,TGCGCCAGCAGCCAAAGTCGGCGGAGGGGGCCCTTAGATGGCTACACCTTC,CASSQSRRRGPLDGYTF
TRBV5-1,TRBJ2-7,NA,NA,TGCGCCAGCAGCCCATTCCCAGCGGGTGAGAGCTCCTACGAGCAGTACTTC,CASSPFPAGESSYEQYF
TRBV5-1,TRBJ2-2,TRBD2,NA,TGCGCCAGCAGCTTGGCACTAGCGGGAGCCGGGGAGCTGTTTTTT,CASSLALAGAGELFF
TRBV7-2,TRBJ2-7,NA,few,TGTGCCAGCAGTCCTAGCCACGGCGAGCAGTACTTC,CASSPSHGEQYF
TRBV13,TRBJ2-1,NA,NA,TGTGCCAGCAGCTCGACGACTCGCCTCAATGAGCAGTTCTTC,CASSSTTRLNEQFF
TRBV27,TRBJ2-1,TRBD2,NA,TGTGCCAGCAGTCCCCTGGGACTAGCGGGAGGGAACAATGAGCAGTTCTTC,CASSPLGLAGGNNEQFF
TRBV7-2,TRBJ2-1,NA,NA,TGTGCCAGCAGCTTATTAGTCGCCGAGCAGTTCTTC,CASSLLVAEQFF
TRBV5-4,TRBJ2-7,TRBD2,NA,TGTGCCAGCAGCCCTCTAGCGGGAGGGCCAAGTGAGCAGTACTTC,CASSPLAGGPSEQYF
TRBV5-1,TRBJ2-1,TRBD2,NA,TGCGCCAGCAGCTTTACTAGCGGGGGGGCCCATGAGCAGTTCTTC,CASSFTSGGAHEQFF
TRBV2,TRBJ2-7,NA,NA,TGTGCCAGCAGTGAAGCGGGGACTCCCCCGTTAGAGCAGTACTTC,CASSEAGTPPLEQYF
TRBV9,TRBJ1-1,NA,NA,TGTGCCAGCAGCGTAGTGGGAGGGGGACACACTGAAGCTTTCTTT,CASSVVGGGHTEAFF
TRBV7-9,TRBJ2-1,TRBD1,many,TGTGCCAGCAGCTCCGGGACAGGGGGCTACAATGAGCAGTTCTTC,CASSSGTGGYNEQFF
TRBV2,TRBJ2-1,NA,once,TGTGCCAGCAAAGGAGCGGGCGGGAACAATGAGCAGTTCTTC,CASKGAGGNNEQFF
TRBV7-2,TRBJ1-6,NA,NA,TGTGCCAGCAGCGTACAGAGCTCACCCCTCCACTTT,CASSVQSSPLHF
TRBV28,TRBJ1-5,TRBD1,NA,TGTGCCAGCAGTTTTACTAACAGGGGAGAACAGCCCCAGCATTTT,CASSFTNRGEQPQHF
TRBV27,TRBJ1-2,TRBD1,NA,TGTGCCAGCAGTTTATCGCAGGGGGCGGTCTATGGCTACACCTTC,CASSLSQGAVYGYTF
TRBV4-2,TRBJ2-7,TRBD1,NA,TGTGCCAGCAGCCAAGATGGGGCAGGGGGCTCCTACGAGCAGTACTTC,CASSQDGAGGSYEQYF
TRBV7-9,TRBJ1-6,NA,NA,TGTGCCAGCAGCCTCGGGGAGGGGCTAACGAATTCACCCCTCCACTTT,CASSLGEGLTNSPLHF
TRBV5-1,TRBJ2-3,TRBD2,NA,TGCGCCAGCAGCTTGAGGTCTAGCGGGAGGATGAGCGCAGATACGCAGTATTTT,CASSLRSSGRMSADTQYF
TRBV7-8,TRBJ2-7,NA,few,TGTGCCAGCAGCTTAGGCAGGGCTAGCGAGCAGTACTTC,CASSLGRASEQYF